The T cell receptor (beta chain) under discussion was sequenced for a study of shared clonotypes between healthy human individuals. CDR1 SGHRS and CDR2 YFSETQ come from the germline V gene. There are 14 residues in the CDR3. The J segment lost 8 bases and the V segment lost 3 bases, leaving 6 bases of the junction unmatched. This table comes from immunoSEQ multiplex PCR, and its TCRdb copy is limited to in-frame clones, with some not included. The sample holds hundreds of thousands of clones; around 96% are singletons and the top ten take about 0.057%. This receptor was taken from a woman aged 25 to 45 in good health. The sequencing input was naive CD4+ T cells sorted from blood. Subset: CD45RA+ positively selected. The genes are TRBV5-1 and TRBJ2-2, with 8 nucleotides matching TRBD1. CDR3 loop: CASSYRTGTGELFF. The CDR3 DNA reads as TGCGCCAGCAGCTACCGGACAGGGACAGGGGAGCTGTTTTTT.